The present T cell receptor (beta chain) was sequenced within a study of T cells after yellow fever vaccination. The V gene's germline CDR1 is LGHNA and CDR2 YSLEER. V lost 0 bases and J 0 bases, leaving 11 bases between the germline ends. This CDR3 is 16 amino acids long. This clonotype showed up just a few times. MiXCR, applied by TCRdb to the 5' RACE reads, yields one record per CDR3 protein. The data contain approximately 120,000 distinct CDR3 sequences, 13% to 15% of them singletons. This chain uses TRBV4-3 with TRBJ1-1, with TRBD1 as a possible D gene (5 bases). The TCR was taken from a man between 18 and 29 years old who received the YFV17D yellow fever vaccine. The source material was CD8+ T cells sorted from PBMCs, sampled 5 days after the yellow fever booster vaccination. The CDR3 reads CASSQDRGPMNTEAFF. CDR3 sequence (DNA): TGCGCCAGCAGCCAAGATCGGGGCCCGATGAACACTGAAGCTTTCTTT.